Listed below are T cell receptor beta chains from one sample, sequenced in a study of cytomegalovirus exposure and HLA in healthy donors. The data were produced by immunoSEQ multiplex PCR, yet TCRdb's version contains in-frame clones alone and is incomplete. Among approximately 130,000 clones listed, approximately 85% were seen once. Material: PBMCs. The source is a woman aged 25 to 45 in good health and CMV-seropositive. Both conserved end residues are part of each CDR3. The order of the fields is V gene, J gene, clone size, D gene, CDR3 DNA, CDR3 protein. A D gene is named only where the DNA matches it firmly. Clone size appears in some rows only: once, few, many, or a class for an expanded clone.

V: TRBV5-1
J: TRBJ2-7
size: .
D: TRBD1
DNA: TGCGCCAGCAGCCCGATTCCGGGACAGACCTCCTACGAGCAGTACTTC
CDR3: CASSPIPGQTSYEQYF

V: TRBV7-9
J: TRBJ1-4
size: .
D: .
DNA: TGTGCCAGCAGCGCCTGGACAGTTTTAAATGAAAAACTGTTTTTT
CDR3: CASSAWTVLNEKLFF

V: TRBV21-1
J: TRBJ2-7
size: .
D: .
DNA: TGTGCCAGCAGCAAAGGACTAGCGGGTCCCTCCTACGAGCAGTACTTC
CDR3: CASSKGLAGPSYEQYF

V: TRBV30
J: TRBJ1-5
size: .
D: .
DNA: TGTGCCTGGAGTCTCCGGGGAGGGAGGGAAAATCAGCCCCAGCATTTT
CDR3: CAWSLRGGRENQPQHF

V: TRBV9
J: TRBJ2-5
size: .
D: .
DNA: TGTGCCAGCAGCCCCGGGAGTAGTCAGGGCGAGGTCCAGTACTTC
CDR3: CASSPGSSQGEVQYF

V: TRBV5-1
J: TRBJ2-1
size: .
D: .
DNA: TGCGCCAGCAGCTTGGATCGCTCCTACAATGAGCAGTTCTTC
CDR3: CASSLDRSYNEQFF

V: TRBV4-1
J: TRBJ2-7
size: .
D: .
DNA: TGCGCCAGCAGCCAAGGGAAAGGGGATACCTACGAGCAGTACTTC
CDR3: CASSQGKGDTYEQYF

V: TRBV28
J: TRBJ1-2
size: medium-sized
D: .
DNA: TGTGCCAGCAGTTTATGGCCGGGATTAGAGGTAAACTATGGCTACACCTTC
CDR3: CASSLWPGLEVNYGYTF

V: TRBV5-5
J: TRBJ1-2
size: .
D: TRBD1
DNA: TGTGCCAGCAGCTGGGACAGCCCCATCTATGGCTACACCTTC
CDR3: CASSWDSPIYGYTF

V: TRBV9
J: TRBJ1-2
size: .
D: TRBD1
DNA: TGTGCCAGCAGCGTAGCCCGGGACAGGGCGGGGCATGGCTACACCTTC
CDR3: CASSVARDRAGHGYTF

V: TRBV18
J: TRBJ1-5
size: .
D: TRBD1
DNA: TGTGCCAGCTCACCGGGACAGGTTAGCAATCAGCCCCAGCATTTT
CDR3: CASSPGQVSNQPQHF

V: TRBV6-5
J: TRBJ1-1
size: few
D: .
DNA: TGTGCCAGCAGTTACTCGACCGGGGTAGGAAATGAAGCTTTCTTT
CDR3: CASSYSTGVGNEAFF

V: TRBV6-5
J: TRBJ2-5
size: .
D: .
DNA: TGTGCCAGCTGGCAGGGGACAGAGACCCAGTACTTC
CDR3: CASWQGTETQYF

V: TRBV20-1
J: TRBJ2-1
size: .
D: .
DNA: TGCAGTGCTGTCGGGAATGAGCAGTTCTTC
CDR3: CSAVGNEQFF

V: TRBV4-1
J: TRBJ1-4
size: .
D: .
DNA: TGCGCCAGCAGCCCGAGGCAGGGGAGAGTGGATGAAAAACTGTTTTTT
CDR3: CASSPRQGRVDEKLFF

V: TRBV5-6
J: TRBJ2-7
size: .
D: .
DNA: TGTGCCAGCAGCGTTACTAGAATTTCCCACGAGCAGTACTTC
CDR3: CASSVTRISHEQYF

V: TRBV6-6
J: TRBJ1-1
size: .
D: .
DNA: TGTGCCAGCAGTTACGGTACAGGGTGGAAGAACACTGAAGCTTTCTTT
CDR3: CASSYGTGWKNTEAFF

V: TRBV5-6
J: TRBJ1-1
size: .
D: TRBD1
DNA: TGTGCCAGCAGCAGCACAAGGACAGGACTGAACACTGAAGCTTTCTTT
CDR3: CASSSTRTGLNTEAFF

V: TRBV10-2
J: TRBJ2-1
size: .
D: TRBD1
DNA: TGCGCCAGCAGTTCACAGGGGGCCGGCCGAGAGCAGTTCTTC
CDR3: CASSSQGAGREQFF

V: TRBV27
J: TRBJ1-5
size: .
D: .
DNA: TGTGCCAGCAGGAGGAATACGGGGCAGCCCCAGCATTTT
CDR3: CASRRNTGQPQHF

V: TRBV6-1
J: TRBJ2-5
size: .
D: TRBD2
DNA: TGTGCCAGCAGTGAACAGACTAGCGGGCCAGAGACCCAGTACTTC
CDR3: CASSEQTSGPETQYF

V: TRBV28
J: TRBJ1-1
size: once
D: .
DNA: TGTGCCAGCAGTTCGAGTATCACTGAAGCTTTCTTT
CDR3: CASSSSITEAFF

V: TRBV6-1
J: TRBJ2-5
size: .
D: TRBD1
DNA: TGTGCCAGCAAGGTCGGACAGGGTAAGGAGACCCAGTACTTC
CDR3: CASKVGQGKETQYF

V: TRBV2
J: TRBJ2-1
size: few
D: TRBD1
DNA: TGTGCCATCCAGGACAGGGGGCGCAATGAGCAGTTCTTC
CDR3: CAIQDRGRNEQFF

V: TRBV6-1
J: TRBJ2-7
size: .
D: .
DNA: TGTGCCACCCGACTCCCGGGGAACGAGCAGTACTTC
CDR3: CATRLPGNEQYF

V: TRBV7-3
J: TRBJ2-7
size: .
D: TRBD2
DNA: TGTGCCAGCAGCCTAACTAGCGGGAGCTCCTACGAGCAGTACTTC
CDR3: CASSLTSGSSYEQYF

V: TRBV28
J: TRBJ1-2
size: .
D: .
DNA: TGTGCCAGCAGTTTATTGACGACAGGCGGACGCTACACCTTC
CDR3: CASSLLTTGGRYTF

V: TRBV6-1
J: TRBJ1-2
size: medium-sized
D: .
DNA: TGTGCCAGCAGTGAAGGAGGACACCCATATGGCTACACCTTC
CDR3: CASSEGGHPYGYTF

V: TRBV6-6
J: TRBJ1-1
size: .
D: .
DNA: TGTGCCAGCAGTTCCCCCGCGGGGAGGGACGACACTGAAGCTTTCTTT
CDR3: CASSSPAGRDDTEAFF

V: TRBV7-9
J: TRBJ2-3
size: .
D: TRBD2
DNA: TGTGCCAGCAGCCCAACCGGGACTATAGATACGCAGTATTTT
CDR3: CASSPTGTIDTQYF

V: TRBV7-3
J: TRBJ2-1
size: .
D: .
DNA: TGTGCCAGCTCTACGGGTGGCTCCTACAATGAGCAGTTCTTC
CDR3: CASSTGGSYNEQFF

V: TRBV25-1
J: TRBJ1-5
size: .
D: .
DNA: TGTGCCAGCAGTGAAGGTGGAGCAGGGGAACCGCCCCAGCATTTT
CDR3: CASSEGGAGEPPQHF

V: TRBV30
J: TRBJ1-5
size: .
D: .
DNA: TGTGCCTGGAGCAGGGACAATCAGCCCCAGCATTTT
CDR3: CAWSRDNQPQHF

V: TRBV19
J: TRBJ2-7
size: once
D: TRBD2
DNA: TGTGCCAGTAGTACCAGCGGGACCTACGAGCAGTACTTC
CDR3: CASSTSGTYEQYF

V: TRBV23-1
J: TRBJ2-6
size: .
D: TRBD1
DNA: TGCGCCAGCAGTGCCCGGGACAGGGGGCCCTCTGGGGCCAACGTCCTGACTTTC
CDR3: CASSARDRGPSGANVLTF

V: TRBV7-8
J: TRBJ1-2
size: .
D: .
DNA: TGTGCCAGCAGCTTACCGGGGAGCGTTTATGGCTACACCTTC
CDR3: CASSLPGSVYGYTF

V: TRBV7-3
J: TRBJ2-2
size: .
D: .
DNA: TGTGCCAGCAGCTTAATCTCTAGCCCGGAGAGGGCCGGGGAGCTGTTTTTT
CDR3: CASSLISSPERAGELFF

V: TRBV4-2
J: TRBJ2-5
size: few
D: TRBD2
DNA: TGTGCCAGCAGCCAAGATGGCACTAGCGGCCCGGAGACCCAGTACTTC
CDR3: CASSQDGTSGPETQYF

V: TRBV19
J: TRBJ2-1
size: .
D: TRBD1
DNA: TGTGCCAGTAGTAGACAGGGGGCCCAAGCTCCCCTCTCCTACAATGAGCAGTTCTTC
CDR3: CASSRQGAQAPLSYNEQFF

V: TRBV2
J: TRBJ2-6
size: .
D: .
DNA: TGTGCCAGCCCCAGAGGCTCTGGGGCCAACGTCCTGACTTTC
CDR3: CASPRGSGANVLTF

V: TRBV10-3
J: TRBJ2-1
size: .
D: .
DNA: TGTGCCATCAGTGAGTCGTGGGGCGCGAATGAGCAGTTCTTC
CDR3: CAISESWGANEQFF

V: TRBV7-2
J: TRBJ1-1
size: .
D: .
DNA: TGTGCCAGCAGCTTAGTCGGGAACACTGAAGCTTTCTTT
CDR3: CASSLVGNTEAFF